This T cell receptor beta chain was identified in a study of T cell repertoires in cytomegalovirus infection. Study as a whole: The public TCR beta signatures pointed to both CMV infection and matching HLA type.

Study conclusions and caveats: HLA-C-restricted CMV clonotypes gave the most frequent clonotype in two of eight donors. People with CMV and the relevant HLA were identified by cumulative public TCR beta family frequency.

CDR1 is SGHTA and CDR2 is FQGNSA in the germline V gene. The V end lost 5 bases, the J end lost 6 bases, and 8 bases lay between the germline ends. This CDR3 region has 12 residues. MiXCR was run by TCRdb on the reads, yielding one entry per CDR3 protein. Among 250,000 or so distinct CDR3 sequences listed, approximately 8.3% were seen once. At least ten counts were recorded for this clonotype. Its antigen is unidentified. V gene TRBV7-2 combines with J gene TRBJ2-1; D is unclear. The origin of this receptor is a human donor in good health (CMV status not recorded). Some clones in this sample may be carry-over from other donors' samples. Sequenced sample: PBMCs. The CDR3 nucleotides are TGTGCCAGCAGCCTCGGTTTCAATGAGCAGTTCTTC. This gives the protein CASSLGFNEQFF.